The rows below give T cell receptor beta chains drawn from one sample of a study of cytomegalovirus exposure and HLA in healthy donors. TCRdb's copy holds only in-frame clones and misses some; the assay was immunoSEQ multiplex PCR. The sample has around 140,000 clones; about 94% are singletons. Sequenced material: PBMCs. These receptors were taken from a man aged 18-30 years in good health and CMV-seropositive. The CDR3 runs from the conserved cysteine through the conserved F or W. A D gene is named only where the DNA matches it firmly. A clone size is listed for some rows: how often the clone was seen (once, few, many), or a class if it is expanded.

cdr3_aa	cdr3_nt	v_call	d_call	j_call	clone_size
CASSEEALGGNQPQHF	TGTGCCAGCAGTGAAGAGGCCTTAGGGGGCAATCAGCCCCAGCATTTT	TRBV2	NA	TRBJ1-5	NA
CASSITASGSRNEQFF	TGTGCCAGTAGTATCACGGCTAGCGGGAGTAGAAATGAGCAGTTCTTC	TRBV19	TRBD2	TRBJ2-1	NA
CASSRDSYNEQYF	TGTGCCAGCAGTAGGGACAGCTATAACGAGCAGTACTTC	TRBV2	TRBD1	TRBJ2-7	NA
CASSYRAGDNEQFF	TGTGCCAGCAGTTACAGAGCGGGAGACAATGAGCAGTTCTTC	TRBV6-5	TRBD2	TRBJ2-1	NA
CASSLGLAGVGYRSTDTQYF	TGTGCCAGCAGCCTTGGACTAGCGGGGGTGGGTTATCGGAGCACAGATACGCAGTATTTT	TRBV9	TRBD2	TRBJ2-3	NA
CASSSPQGVSYNEQFF	TGTGCCAGCAGCTCCCCCCAGGGGGTCTCCTACAATGAGCAGTTCTTC	TRBV7-9	TRBD1	TRBJ2-1	NA
CASSTREERGYTF	TGTGCCAGCAGCACACGGGAAGAACGTGGCTACACCTTC	TRBV7-9	NA	TRBJ1-2	NA
CASSPPGDSVQYF	TGTGCCAGCTCACCACCCGGGGACAGTGTTCAGTATTTT	TRBV18	TRBD1	TRBJ2-3	NA
CASSHSGSVYEQYF	TGTGCCAGCAGCCATAGCGGGAGCGTCTACGAGCAGTACTTC	TRBV6-6	TRBD2	TRBJ2-7	NA
CASSQVAGGWETQYF	TGCGCCAGCAGCCAAGTAGCAGGGGGCTGGGAGACCCAGTACTTC	TRBV4-1	TRBD1	TRBJ2-5	NA
CAWGGLAGYTDTQYF	TGTGCCTGGGGGGGACTAGCGGGATACACAGATACGCAGTATTTT	TRBV30	TRBD2	TRBJ2-3	NA
CASSSDSWSSGNTIYF	TGTGCCAGCAGTTCGGACTCATGGAGCTCTGGAAACACCATATATTTT	TRBV28	NA	TRBJ1-3	NA
CAISDRSSGTFQETQYF	TGTGCCATCAGTGATCGAAGTAGCGGAACCTTCCAAGAGACCCAGTACTTC	TRBV10-3	NA	TRBJ2-5	NA
CASSPGGGQPQHF	TGTGCCAGCTCACCGGGAGGCGGTCAGCCCCAGCATTTT	TRBV18	NA	TRBJ1-5	NA
CASSLSGTGELFF	TGCGCCAGCAGCTTGAGCGGGACCGGGGAGCTGTTTTTT	TRBV5-1	NA	TRBJ2-2	NA
CASSRDRGGSYGYTF	TGTGCCAGCAGCCGAGACAGGGGAGGTAGCTATGGCTACACCTTC	TRBV7-8	TRBD1	TRBJ1-2	NA
CASAILSRVDTGELFF	TGCGCCAGCGCGATTTTGTCCAGGGTTGACACCGGGGAGCTGTTTTTT	TRBV5-1	NA	TRBJ2-2	NA
CSVEGSDRGSYNEQFF	TGCAGCGTTGAAGGCTCGGACAGGGGGTCCTACAATGAGCAGTTCTTC	TRBV29-1	TRBD1	TRBJ2-1	NA
CSARETDRHF	TGCAGTGCTAGAGAAACGGACAGGCATTTT	TRBV20-1	NA	TRBJ1-5	NA
CASSPPGGFSSYEQYF	TGTGCCAGCAGTCCACCGGGGGGCTTCAGCTCCTACGAGCAGTACTTC	TRBV27	NA	TRBJ2-7	NA
CSVDTSLSYNEQFF	TGCAGCGTTGACACATCCCTCTCCTACAATGAGCAGTTCTTC	TRBV29-1	NA	TRBJ2-1	NA
CASSPWTGKREQFF	TGTGCCAGCAGCCCTTGGACAGGGAAGCGCGAGCAGTTCTTC	TRBV4-2	TRBD1	TRBJ2-1	NA
CATSGGTSGNRDTQYF	TGTGCCACCAGCGGCGGGACTAGCGGAAATCGAGATACGCAGTATTTT	TRBV15	TRBD2	TRBJ2-3	once
CATTPIPPRQGPPNEQYF	TGTGCCACCACCCCAATTCCCCCGCGCCAGGGCCCACCGAACGAGCAGTACTTC	TRBV15	NA	TRBJ2-7	NA
CASSPYPKGVTQYF	TGTGCCAGCAGCCCATACCCCAAAGGAGTGACCCAGTACTTC	TRBV7-6	NA	TRBJ2-5	NA
CASSPGTSNEQFF	TGTGCCAGCAGTCCCGGGACTAGCAATGAGCAGTTCTTC	TRBV6-4	TRBD2	TRBJ2-1	few
CSILRHVSYNEQFF	TGCAGTATATTGCGCCACGTCTCCTACAATGAGCAGTTCTTC	TRBV29-1	NA	TRBJ2-1	NA
CASSLRQGAGDTQYF	TGTGCCAGCAGTTTACGACAGGGGGCGGGAGATACGCAGTATTTT	TRBV28	TRBD1	TRBJ2-3	NA
CASSPQGNTEAFF	TGCGCCAGCAGCCCACAGGGGAACACTGAAGCTTTCTTT	TRBV5-1	NA	TRBJ1-1	NA
CASSQRWTSGQETQYF	TGTGCCAGCAGCCAAAGATGGACTAGCGGCCAAGAGACCCAGTACTTC	TRBV11-2	TRBD2	TRBJ2-5	NA
CASSGPFLAGGYEQYF	TGTGCCAGCAGTGGACCCTTTCTAGCGGGAGGCTACGAGCAGTACTTC	TRBV6-1	TRBD2	TRBJ2-7	NA
CASSLFLLASDTQYF	TGTGCCAGCAGCTTATTCTTACTAGCGAGTGATACGCAGTATTTT	TRBV5-6	TRBD2	TRBJ2-3	NA
CAWGGLAGGYETQYF	TGTGCCTGGGGTGGACTAGCGGGAGGGTATGAGACCCAGTACTTC	TRBV30	TRBD2	TRBJ2-5	NA
CASSLRLAGVASYEQYF	TGTGCCAGCAGCTTGAGACTAGCGGGAGTAGCTTCCTACGAGCAGTACTTC	TRBV5-4	TRBD2	TRBJ2-7	once
CSATGPRGTGELFF	TGCAGCGCCACCGGGCCCAGGGGCACCGGGGAGCTGTTTTTT	TRBV29-1	NA	TRBJ2-2	NA
CARSGLGGTEAFF	TGTGCCAGAAGCGGATTAGGAGGCACTGAAGCTTTCTTT	TRBV5-3	NA	TRBJ1-1	NA
CASSENSGELFF	TGTGCCAGCAGTGAAAACAGCGGGGAGCTGTTTTTT	TRBV2	NA	TRBJ2-2	NA
CASSIHRQGSISYEQYF	TGTGCCAGCAGCATCCATCGACAGGGCTCGATCTCCTACGAGCAGTACTTC	TRBV21-1	NA	TRBJ2-7	NA